The 21 T cell receptor beta chains presented below share a single source sample, sequenced in a study of vaccination and CD4 T cells after COVID-19. Cultured CD4+ T-cell DNA underwent Oncomine TCR Beta short-read sequencing. From the PCR reads, TCRdb called clonotypes with MiXCR, one entry per CDR3 protein. Among more than 20,000 distinct CDR3 sequences, less than 45% were seen once, and the ten largest hold 5.2%. Time point denoted: late sampling 161 to 241 days after vaccination in a few convalescent patients. Treatment here: roughly 10-day PBMC culture with coronavirus spike peptide pools or control peptides (ViraFEST assay). Their recognized antigens are unknown. The sequenced sample was CD4+ T cells from blood, cultured in vitro, obtained about 7 months after SARS-CoV-2 vaccination. All receptors come from a human donor who had recovered from COVID-19.

This clonotype was seen more than once but under ten times. The V and J genes are TRBV5-4 and TRBJ2-1; the D gene is possibly TRBD1 (6 bases). The closer fit of TRBJ2-7 to the DNA end suggests the J call may be wrong. Germline CDR1 reads SGHNT; CDR2 reads YYREEE (reference sequence). The CDR3 spans 15 residues. CDR3 sequence reads: CASSLDGGGDYEQYF. CDR3 sequence (DNA): TGTGCCAGCAGCTTGGATGGTGGGGGCGACTACGAGCAGTACTTC.

The rearrangement links TRBV10-3 to TRBJ1-2, with a possible D match to TRBD1 (6 bases). Germline V gene lookup returns CDR1 ENHRY and CDR2 SYGVKD. CDR3 length equals 13 residues. Trimming left V 6 bases short and J 5 bases short, with 13 bases between. CDR3 loop: CAISGQLSYGYTF. CDR3 in DNA: TGTGCCATCAGCGGACAGCTCTCGTATGGCTACACCTTC.

V is TRBV27 and J is TRBJ1-2; 9 nucleotides align to TRBD1. CDR3 length equals 13 residues. Germline V gives CDR1 MNHEY, CDR2 SMNVEV (reference sequence). Losses at the gene ends were 6 bases for V and 4 bases for J; bases not matched to a gene: 3. CDR3 protein: CASSPTGGYGYTF. CDR3 nucleotides: TGTGCCAGCAGCCCGACAGGGGGCTATGGCTACACCTTC.

This clonotype was counted a few times. The chain has TRBV10-3 and TRBJ2-7; 8 bases line up with TRBD2. Germline V gene data show CDR1 as ENHRY and CDR2 as SYGVKD. The CDR3 extends over 15 amino acids. V shed 5 bases, J shed 0 bases, and the junction held 6 bases outside the gene matches. The CDR3 region has the DNA TGTGCCATCAGTCAATCCGGGACTAGCTCCTACGAGCAGTACTTC. As protein: CAISQSGTSSYEQYF.

This clonotype showed up just a few times. The genes are TRBV7-8 and TRBJ2-5, with D possibly being TRBD1 or TRBD2 (6 bases each). Germline V gene sequence: CDR1 SGHVS, CDR2 FQNEAQ. Trimming left V 4 bases short and J 4 bases short, with 19 bases between. CDR3 length: 16 amino acids. CDR3 residues: CASSSRGAQAVETQYF. The CDR3 DNA reads as TGTGCCAGCAGCTCTAGGGGGGCGCAGGCTGTAGAGACCCAGTACTTC. The full variable domain, rest sourced from reference TRBV7-8 and TRBJ2-5, is GAGVSQSPRYKVAKRGQDVALRCDPISGHVSLFWYQQALGQGPEFLTYFQNEAQLDKSGLPSDRFFAERPEGSVSTLKIQRTQQEDSAVYLCASSSRGAQAVETQYFGPGTRLLVL.

The J gene is TRBJ2-7, the V gene TRBV5-4; D possibly matches TRBD1 or TRBD2 (6 bases each). The CDR3 contains 15 residues. Germline CDR1 and CDR2: SGHNT and YYREEE (reference sequence). V was cut by 4 bases and J by 2 bases, with 16 bases left in between. In nucleotides, the CDR3 is TGTGCCAGCAGCCCTGGAGGGGGGTTCCCCTACGAGCAGTACTTC. It is translated as CASSPGGGFPYEQYF.

The J gene is TRBJ2-7, the V gene TRBV6-2 or TRBV6-3, with 7 bases matching TRBD1. V lost 5 bases, J lost 3 bases, and 16 bases stayed unmatched. The CDR3 covers 17 residues. Germline V gene data show CDR1 as MNHEY and CDR2 as SVGEGT. In DNA form, the CDR3 reads TGTGCCAGCAGTACCCCCCTTAGACAGGGAAAGCACTACGAGCAGTACTTC. This gives the protein CASSTPLRQGKHYEQYF.

The genes are TRBV19 and TRBJ1-2, with D perhaps matching TRBD1 (5 bases). The length of the CDR3 is 13 residues. The germline V gene encodes CDR1 LNHDA and CDR2 SQIVND (reference sequence). V gave up 0 bases and J gave up 7 bases, with 9 bases separating them. In nucleotides, the CDR3 is TGTGCCAGTAGTATAGACAGGGTCGGTGGCTACACCTTC. It translates to CASSIDRVGGYTF.

The chain joins TRBV7-8 to TRBJ2-3; the D gene is possibly TRBD1 (5 bases). The CDR3 runs to 15 residues. V was shortened by 5 bases and J by 0 bases, with 12 bases between the two germline ends. Germline V gives CDR1 SGHVS, CDR2 FQNEAQ. The CDR3 bases are TGTGCCAGCAGCAACCCCACAGGAAGCACAGATACGCAGTATTTT. Translation: CASSNPTGSTDTQYF.

The V gene is TRBV19, the J gene TRBJ2-3; maybe TRBD2 (6 bases). Trimming took 6 bases from V and 3 from J, leaving 13 bases between them. This CDR3 is built from 14 residues. Germline V CDR1 and CDR2: LNHDA, SQIVND (reference sequence). The CDR3 DNA reads TGTGCCAGTAGGACGACTAGGCCTACAGATACGCAGTATTTT. It codes for CASRTTRPTDTQYF. Filled out from reference TRBV19 and TRBJ2-3, the complete variable domain reads DGGITQSPKYLFRKEGQNVTLSCEQNLNHDAMYWYRQDPGQGLRLIYYSQIVNDFQKGDIAEGYSVSREKKESFPLTVTSAQKNPTAFYLCASRTTRPTDTQYFGPGTRLTVL.

In this sample, this clonotype turned up a few times. CDR3 amino acids: CSARRPGPAQGYGYTF. The CDR3 coding sequence is TGCAGTGCTAGACGACCGGGACCCGCTCAAGGCTATGGCTACACCTTC. This chain uses TRBV20-1 with TRBJ1-2; D possibly corresponds to TRBD1 (5 bases). With 2 bases removed from V and 4 bases from J, the gap between germline ends came to 20 bases. CDR1 and CDR2 from the germline V gene are DFQATT and SNEGSKA (reference sequence). This CDR3 comprises 16 residues.

The chain has TRBV27 and TRBJ2-1; the match to TRBD2 covers 13 bases. Germline-derived CDR1 and CDR2 are MNHEY and SMNVEV (reference sequence). The CDR3 is made up of 15 amino acids. V lost 7 bases to trimming and J lost 6 bases; unmatched junction nucleotides: 6. The CDR3 is CASTWTSGSGNEQFF. As DNA, the CDR3 is TGTGCCAGCACCTGGACTAGCGGGAGTGGCAATGAGCAGTTCTTC.

CDR3 residues: CASSLVGGGGDTNTEAFF. The CDR3 DNA reads as TGTGCCAGCAGCTTAGTTGGGGGAGGGGGGGACACGAACACTGAAGCTTTCTTT. V and J are TRBV7-4 and TRBJ1-1; D might be TRBD1 (6 bases). CDR3 length equals 18 residues. V gave up 1 base and J gave up 1 base, with 19 bases separating them. Germline V gene data show CDR1 as SGHVT and CDR2 as SQSDAQ.

This clonotype was picked up a small number of times. The rearrangement joins TRBV19 to TRBJ2-7, with a tentative D call TRBD1 (6 bases). The length of the CDR3 is 14 residues. The germline CDR1 and CDR2 sequences are LNHDA and SQIVND (reference sequence). The V end lost 5 bases, the J end lost 6 bases, and 17 bases lay between the germline ends. The CDR3 DNA reads TGTGCCAGTAGTCGCAGGGGCGAGGTCTTCGAGCAGTACTTC. Its protein is CASSRRGEVFEQYF.

Only a few counts were recorded for this clonotype. V gene TRBV10-3 combines with J gene TRBJ2-1; 8 bases agree with TRBD2. This CDR3 is built from 15 residues. Per germline, CDR1 ENHRY and CDR2 SYGVKD. V was pared by 10 bases and J by 5 bases, with 13 bases of the junction left unmatched. The DNA of the CDR3 is TGTGCCACCGGGGGGGAGCAGCGCTGGCACAATGAGCAGTTCTTC. Protein sequence: CATGGEQRWHNEQFF.

This rearrangement joins TRBV20-1 to TRBJ1-2; D remains unclear. The V gene's germline CDR1 is DFQATT and CDR2 SNEGSKA (reference sequence). V lost 1 base, J lost 2 bases, and 11 bases lay in between. This CDR3 comprises 14 residues. The CDR3 spells CSARGSPANYGYTF. DNA for the CDR3: TGCAGTGCTAGAGGCTCGCCAGCGAACTATGGCTACACCTTC.

The chain recombines TRBV19 with TRBJ2-7; 13 nucleotides align to TRBD2. V gave up 7 bases and J gave up 4 bases; unmatched junction bases: 4. This CDR3 has 14 amino acids. The germline V gene encodes CDR1 LNHDA and CDR2 SQIVND (reference sequence). The CDR3 region is CASTRTSGSYEQYF. CDR3 DNA: TGTGCCAGTACCAGGACTAGCGGGAGTTACGAGCAGTACTTC. Full variable domain (outside the CDR3, taken from reference TRBV19 and TRBJ2-7): DGGITQSPKYLFRKEGQNVTLSCEQNLNHDAMYWYRQDPGQGLRLIYYSQIVNDFQKGDIAEGYSVSREKKESFPLTVTSAQKNPTAFYLCASTRTSGSYEQYFGPGTRLTVT.

The chain uses TRBV27 and TRBJ1-5; TRBD1 matches 8 bases. V shed 0 bases, J shed 6 bases, and the junction held 7 bases outside the gene matches. The CDR3 has 16 residues. CDR1 is MNHEY and CDR2 is SMNVEV in the germline V gene (reference sequence). CDR3 DNA sequence: TGTGCCAGCAGTTTATCGAGGGCAGGGGGCCTTCAGCCCCAGCATTTT. As protein: CASSLSRAGGLQPQHF.

The gene calls are TRBV7-2 and TRBJ2-2; D uncertain. CDR1 and CDR2 (germline): SGHTA, FQGNSA. The V end was cut by 1 base, the J end by 6 bases, with 9 bases between. This CDR3 region has 14 residues. CDR3 in DNA: TGTGCCAGCAGCTTAGGATCGGGTGCCGGGGAGCTGTTTTTT. Translating it yields CASSLGSGAGELFF.

V usage is TRBV27 and J usage is TRBJ2-7; D uncertain. Germline lookup yields CDR1 MNHEY and CDR2 SMNVEV (reference sequence). The CDR3 runs to 14 residues. The ends were cut back, 7 bases at V and 0 bases at J, with 13 bases in the middle. CDR3 sequence reads: CASTWRKSSYEQYF. DNA for the CDR3: TGTGCCAGCACATGGAGAAAGAGCTCCTACGAGCAGTACTTC.

The rearrangement links TRBV20-1 to TRBJ2-2, with a possible D match to TRBD1 (5 bases). Germline CDR1 is DFQATT and CDR2 is SNEGSKA (reference sequence). The CDR3 has 13 amino acids. Trimming shortened V by 1 base and J by 8 bases, and 11 bases separated the two germline ends. As DNA, the CDR3 is TGCAGTGCTAGAGCCCGTGGGGCTGGGGAGCTGTTTTTT. This encodes CSARARGAGELFF.